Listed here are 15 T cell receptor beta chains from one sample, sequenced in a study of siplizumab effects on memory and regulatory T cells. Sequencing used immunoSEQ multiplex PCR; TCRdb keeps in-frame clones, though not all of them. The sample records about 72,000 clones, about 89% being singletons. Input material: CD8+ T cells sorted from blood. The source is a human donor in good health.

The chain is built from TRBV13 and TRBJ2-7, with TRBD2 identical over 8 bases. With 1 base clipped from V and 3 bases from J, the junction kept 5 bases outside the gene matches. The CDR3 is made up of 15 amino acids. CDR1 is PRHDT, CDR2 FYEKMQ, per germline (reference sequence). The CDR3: CASSLAAAGDYEQYF. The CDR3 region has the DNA TGTGCCAGCAGCTTAGCTGCAGCGGGAGACTACGAGCAGTACTTC.

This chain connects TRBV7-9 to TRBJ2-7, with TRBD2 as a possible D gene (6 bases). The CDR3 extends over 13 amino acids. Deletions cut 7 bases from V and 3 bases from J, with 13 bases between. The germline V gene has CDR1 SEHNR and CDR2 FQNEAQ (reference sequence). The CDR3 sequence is CASIGREDYEQYF. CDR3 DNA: TGTGCCAGCATCGGCAGGGAGGACTACGAGCAGTACTTC.

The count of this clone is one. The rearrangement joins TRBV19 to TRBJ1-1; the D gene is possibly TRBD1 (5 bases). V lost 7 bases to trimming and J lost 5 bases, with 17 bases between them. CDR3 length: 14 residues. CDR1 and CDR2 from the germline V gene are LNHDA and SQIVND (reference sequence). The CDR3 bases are TGTGCCAGTAATAAGAGGCAGGGATGGACTGAAGCTTTCTTT. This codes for CASNKRQGWTEAFF.

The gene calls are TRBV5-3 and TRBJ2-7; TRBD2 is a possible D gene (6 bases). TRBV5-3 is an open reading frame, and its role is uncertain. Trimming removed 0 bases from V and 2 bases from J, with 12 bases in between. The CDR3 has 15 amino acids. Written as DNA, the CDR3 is TGTGCCAGAAGCTTGGTCGCGGGGCGGGCCTACGAGCAGTACTTC. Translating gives CARSLVAGRAYEQYF.

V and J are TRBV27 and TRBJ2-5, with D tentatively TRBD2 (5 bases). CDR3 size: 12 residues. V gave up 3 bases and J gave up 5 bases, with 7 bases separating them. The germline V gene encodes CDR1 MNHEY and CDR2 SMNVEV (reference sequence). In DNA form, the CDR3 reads TGTGCCAGCAGTTTTGGCGGGGAGACCCAGTACTTC. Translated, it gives CASSFGGETQYF.

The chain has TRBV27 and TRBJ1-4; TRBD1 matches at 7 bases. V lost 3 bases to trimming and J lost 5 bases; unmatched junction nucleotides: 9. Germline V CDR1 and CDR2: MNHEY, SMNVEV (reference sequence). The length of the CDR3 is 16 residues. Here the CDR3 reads CASSFLVQGGNEKLFF. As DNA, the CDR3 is TGTGCCAGCAGTTTCCTCGTCCAGGGGGGGAATGAAAAACTGTTTTTT.

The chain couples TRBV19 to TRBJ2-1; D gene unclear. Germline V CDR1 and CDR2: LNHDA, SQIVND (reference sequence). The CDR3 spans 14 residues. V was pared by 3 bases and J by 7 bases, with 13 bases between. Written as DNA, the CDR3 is TGTGCCAGTAGTATTCCTCGGGCGTCAAATGAGCAGTTCTTC. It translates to CASSIPRASNEQFF.

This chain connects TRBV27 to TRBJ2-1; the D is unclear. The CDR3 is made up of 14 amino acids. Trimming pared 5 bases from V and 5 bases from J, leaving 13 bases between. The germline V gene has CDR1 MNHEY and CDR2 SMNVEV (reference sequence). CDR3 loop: CASSMLRADNEQFF. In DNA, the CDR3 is TGTGCCAGCAGTATGCTTAGGGCCGACAATGAGCAGTTCTTC.

Here the CDR3 reads CASSQVYADTGELFF. The DNA for the CDR3 is TGCGCCAGCAGCCAAGTGTACGCGGACACCGGGGAGCTGTTTTTT. The chain links TRBV4-1 to TRBJ2-2; D not resolved. The germline gives CDR1 MGHRA, CDR2 YSYEKL. The CDR3 is 15 amino acids. Trimming took 1 base from V and 3 from J, leaving 9 bases between them.

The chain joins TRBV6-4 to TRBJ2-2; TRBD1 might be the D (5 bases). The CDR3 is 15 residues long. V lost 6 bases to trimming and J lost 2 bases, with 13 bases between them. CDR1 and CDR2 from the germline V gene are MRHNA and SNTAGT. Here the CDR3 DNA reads TGTGCCAGCAGAATAACGACAGATAACACCGGGGAGCTGTTTTTT. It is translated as CASRITTDNTGELFF.

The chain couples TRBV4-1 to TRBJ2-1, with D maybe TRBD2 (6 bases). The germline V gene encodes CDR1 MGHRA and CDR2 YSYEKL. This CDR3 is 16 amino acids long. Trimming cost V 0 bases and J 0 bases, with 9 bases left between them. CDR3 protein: CASSQDLTSSYNEQFF. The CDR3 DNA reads TGCGCCAGCAGCCAAGATCTGACTAGCTCCTACAATGAGCAGTTCTTC.

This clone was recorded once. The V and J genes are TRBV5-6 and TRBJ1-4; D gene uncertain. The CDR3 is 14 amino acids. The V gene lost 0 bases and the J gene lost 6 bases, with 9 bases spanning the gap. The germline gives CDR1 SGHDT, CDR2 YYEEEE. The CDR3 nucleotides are TGTGCCAGCAGCTTGGGGCGGGGATATGAAAAACTGTTTTTT. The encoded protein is CASSLGRGYEKLFF. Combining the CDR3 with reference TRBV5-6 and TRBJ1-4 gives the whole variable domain DAGVTQSPTHLIKTRGQQVTLRCSPKSGHDTVSWYQQALGQGPQFIFQYYEEEERQRGNFPDRFSGHQFPNYSSELNVNALLLGDSALYLCASSLGRGYEKLFFGSGTQLSVL.

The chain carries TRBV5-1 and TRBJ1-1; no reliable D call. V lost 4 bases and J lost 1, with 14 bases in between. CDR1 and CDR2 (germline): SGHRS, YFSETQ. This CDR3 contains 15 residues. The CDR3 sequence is CASSLDGPKNTEAFF. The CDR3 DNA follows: TGCGCCAGCAGCCTGGACGGGCCCAAGAACACTGAAGCTTTCTTT.

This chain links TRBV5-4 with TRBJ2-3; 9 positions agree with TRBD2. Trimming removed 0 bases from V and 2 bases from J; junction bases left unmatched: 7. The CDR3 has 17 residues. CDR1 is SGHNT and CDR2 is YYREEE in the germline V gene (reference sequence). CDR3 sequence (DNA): TGTGCCAGCAGCTTGGATCTAGCGGGAAAGTTCACAGATACGCAGTATTTT. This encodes CASSLDLAGKFTDTQYF.

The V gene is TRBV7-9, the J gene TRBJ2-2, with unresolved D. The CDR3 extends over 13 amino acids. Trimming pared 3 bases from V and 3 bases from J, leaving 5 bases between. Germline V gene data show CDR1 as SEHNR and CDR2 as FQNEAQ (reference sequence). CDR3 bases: TGTGCCAGCAGCTTGGGGTACACCGGGGAGCTGTTTTTT. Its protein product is CASSLGYTGELFF.